The clone carrying this T cell receptor (beta chain) was observed once. Using immunoSEQ multiplex PCR, the repertoire was profiled, and TCRdb retains in-frame clones only, with some absent. The repertoire holds approximately 260,000 clones, approximately 90% seen once, with about 6.9% in the top ten. The V gene's germline CDR1 is MNHEY and CDR2 SVGAGI. CDR3 length equals 16 residues. The ends were cut back, 4 bases at V and 8 bases at J, with 23 bases in the middle. This sample was included in a study of blood T cell repertoires in COVID-19. Study information: Samples representing acute and convalescent COVID-19 were sourced from the United States, Italy and Spain.

The clonotype originates from a woman between 25 and 40 years old with acute COVID-19. The V and J genes are TRBV6-5 and TRBJ1-1, with D possibly being TRBD1 (6 bases). Sequenced input: PBMCs or T cells enriched from blood (not recorded which). The CDR3 loop reads CASSFARLTAGTEAFF. The CDR3 DNA reads as TGTGCCAGCAGTTTTGCCAGACTTACAGCCGGGACAGAAGCTTTCTTT.